One sample yielded the 26 T cell receptor beta chains listed below, sequenced in a study of early T cells in non-severe SARS-CoV-2 infection. TCRdb recomputed calls from the 5' RACE reads with MiXCR, one row per CDR3 protein. Of 66,000 or so distinct CDR3 sequences in the sample, 10% to 12% were seen once. Sequenced: whole blood. These receptors were obtained from an adult who was a healthcare worker with PCR-confirmed SARS-CoV-2 infection or an uninfected control (not recorded which).

This clonotype was found many times. V is TRBV7-6 and J is TRBJ2-1; TRBD2 agrees at 7 bases. The junction had 5 bases not matched to a gene; V was cut back by 2 bases and J by 4 bases. Germline V CDR1 and CDR2: SGHVS, FNYEAQ. The CDR3 has 15 residues. For the CDR3, the DNA is TGTGCCAGCAGCTTAACGACGGGGGGTTACAATGAGCAGTTCTTC. This codes for CASSLTTGGYNEQFF.

The chain has TRBV29-1 and TRBJ2-2; tentatively, D is TRBD1 (6 bases). V lost 7 bases to trimming and J lost 1 base, with 13 bases between them. CDR3 length: 14 residues. Germline CDR1 reads SQVTM; CDR2 reads ANQGSEA. The CDR3 DNA is TGCAGCGCCCTGGGACAACTGAACACCGGGGAGCTGTTTTTT. Its protein is CSALGQLNTGELFF.

Details on this clonotype: This may come from a read error, since a much larger clone is one base off. Here the CDR3 omits its conserved ending phenylalanine or tryptophan, so a read error is the likely source. The chain has TRBV7-9 and TRBJ2-1; no clear D gene. Germline loops: CDR1 SEHNR, CDR2 FQNEAQ (reference sequence). The CDR3 is 13 residues long. The V gene lost 0 bases and the J gene lost 6 bases, with 6 bases spanning the gap. The CDR3 sequence is CASSLARSNEQFL. The CDR3 nucleotides read TGTGCCAGCAGCTTAGCCAGGTCCAATGAGCAGTTCCTC.

This clonotype was observed a handful of times. The chain uses TRBV30 and TRBJ2-3; 7 nucleotides align to TRBD2. CDR3 length: 14 residues. CDR1 and CDR2 (germline): GTSNPN, SVGIG (reference sequence). Trimming at V came to 4 bases and at J to 4 bases, leaving 8 bases not matched to a gene. The CDR3 sequence is CAWTQPGGADTQYF. The CDR3 DNA sequence: TGTGCCTGGACTCAACCGGGGGGAGCAGATACGCAGTATTTT.

This clonotype has at least ten counts. The J gene is TRBJ2-1, the V gene TRBV10-3; D possibly corresponds to TRBD1 (6 bases). This CDR3 has 16 residues. Germline CDR1 ENHRY, CDR2 SYGVKD. Trimming stripped 3 bases from V and 4 bases from J, with 16 bases between. The CDR3 loop is CAISEFGDMIYNEQFF. The CDR3 DNA sequence: TGTGCCATCAGTGAATTTGGGGACATGATTTACAATGAGCAGTTCTTC.

Many counts were recorded for this clonotype. This chain links TRBV12-3 or TRBV12-4 with TRBJ1-1; TRBD1 matches 8 bases. The J segment lost 3 bases and the V segment lost 2 bases, leaving 11 bases of the junction unmatched. This CDR3 spans 17 amino acids. CDR3 bases: TGTGCCAGCAGTTTAACGCAGGGGGCGAGGGGCGACACTGAAGCTTTCTTT. Residues: CASSLTQGARGDTEAFF.

This clonotype was picked up many times. V usage is TRBV6-2 or TRBV6-3 and J usage is TRBJ2-7, with D unclear. CDR3 length equals 17 residues. Germline V CDR1 and CDR2: MNHEY, SVGEGT. Trimming took off 0 bases at V and 0 bases at J, with 15 bases between the two ends. As DNA, the CDR3 is TGTGCCAGCAGTTACTCGAACGTCTTAGCTAGCTCCTACGAGCAGTACTTC. Protein product: CASSYSNVLASSYEQYF.

The CDR3 region has the DNA TGTGCCAGCAGTGAAGGGGGGCGCAATCAGCCCCAGCATTTT. Its translation: CASSEGGRNQPQHF. This rearrangement joins TRBV2 to TRBJ1-5; D perhaps matches TRBD1 (6 bases). Germline assignment: CDR1 SNHLY and CDR2 FYNNEI. The V end was cut by 1 base, the J end by 2 bases, with 6 bases between. This CDR3 is built from 14 residues. The full variable domain, rest sourced from reference TRBV2 and TRBJ1-5, is EPEVTQTPSHQVTQMGQEVILRCVPISNHLYFYWYRQILGQKVEFLVSFYNNEISEKSEIFDDQFSVERPDGSNFTLKIRSTKLEDSAMYFCASSEGGRNQPQHFGDGTRLSIL.

The chain joins TRBV27 to TRBJ2-1, with a weak D call TRBD1 (6 bases). Trimming stripped 0 bases from V and 6 bases from J, with 12 bases between. The CDR3 consists of 15 residues. Germline lookup yields CDR1 MNHEY and CDR2 SMNVEV (reference sequence). The chain's CDR3 is CASSLSGGDFNEQFF. The CDR3 nucleotides are TGTGCCAGCAGTTTATCAGGGGGTGACTTCAATGAGCAGTTCTTC.

This clonotype was seen only a few times. The V and J genes are TRBV20-1 and TRBJ2-1; 9 bases align to TRBD2. Germline V CDR1 and CDR2: DFQATT, SNEGSKA (reference sequence). The CDR3 has 16 residues. The V and J ends lost 3 bases and 9 bases, in that order; junction bases with no gene match: 15. As DNA, the CDR3 is TGCAGTGCTAGTTTGCGGGGGGGCCCGGGTCCCGGTGAGCAGTTCTTC. Translation gives CSASLRGGPGPGEQFF.

The CDR3 protein is CASSFPGQNTGELFF. The CDR3 region has the DNA TGTGCCAGCAGCTTTCCGGGCCAGAACACCGGGGAGCTGTTTTTT. The chain couples TRBV5-4 to TRBJ2-2; D is undetermined. Trimming pared 2 bases from V and 1 base from J, leaving 9 bases between. The germline gives CDR1 SGHNT, CDR2 YYREEE (reference sequence). The CDR3 runs to 15 residues.

This clonotype was observed a few times. Mismatch with germline at one junction end may stem from a read error. V is TRBV5-1 and J is TRBJ2-2; 9 bases align to TRBD1. Germline V CDR1 and CDR2: SGHRS, YFSETQ. This CDR3 is built from 16 residues. This CDR3 reads CTSSSTGGRDTGELFF. DNA of the CDR3: TGCACCAGCAGCTCCACAGGGGGCCGAGACACCGGGGAGCTGTTTTTT. Based on the CDR3 plus reference TRBV5-1 and TRBJ2-2, the full variable domain is KAGVTQTPRYLIKTRGQQVTLSCSPISGHRSVSWYQQTPGQGLQFLFEYFSETQRNKGNFPGRFSGRQFSNSRSEMNVSTLELGDSALYLCTSSSTGGRDTGELFFGEGSRLTVL.

The chain carries TRBV11-2 and TRBJ2-4; D uncertain. Trimming removed 2 bases from V and 4 bases from J, with 9 bases in between. Germline V CDR1 and CDR2: SGHAT, FQNNGV. The CDR3 sequence is 14 residues long. The CDR3 DNA reads as TGTGCCAGCAGCTTAAAACCGTGGAAAAACATTCAGTACTTC. As protein: CASSLKPWKNIQYF.

At least ten counts were recorded for this clonotype. The chain couples TRBV9 to TRBJ2-1; 14 bases are a match to TRBD2. Germline values: CDR1 SGDLS, CDR2 YYNGEE. The CDR3 has 16 amino acids. V lost 4 bases and J lost 7; bases outside the gene matches: 7. The CDR3 nucleotides read TGTGCCAGCAGCCCGACTAGCGGGGGGGAGAGGAATGAGCAGTTCTTC. This translates into CASSPTSGGERNEQFF.

The table lists this clonotype with a few counts. The V gene is TRBV28, the J gene TRBJ2-2; TRBD1 or TRBD2 may be the D gene (5 bases each). Germline assignment: CDR1 MDHEN and CDR2 SYDVKM. The V and J ends lost 5 bases and 6 bases respectively, with 13 bases between them. The CDR3 extends over 14 amino acids. The CDR3 reads CASSVAVGAGELFF. The CDR3 coding sequence is TGTGCCAGCAGTGTTGCCGTGGGGGCCGGGGAGCTGTTTTTT.

The V and J genes are TRBV7-9 and TRBJ1-1; D ambiguous. The CDR3 loop spans 13 amino acids. CDR1 is SEHNR, CDR2 FQNEAQ, per germline (reference sequence). V shed 6 bases and J shed 3 bases, with 11 bases lying between them. The CDR3 DNA reads as TGTGCCAGCAGAGCGGGCGGGGACACTGAAGCTTTCTTT. It is translated as CASRAGGDTEAFF.

This clonotype was recorded at least ten times. The chain combines TRBV7-6 with TRBJ2-1; D not certain. Trimming cost V 5 bases and J 9 bases, with 14 bases left between them. Germline V gives CDR1 SGHVS, CDR2 FNYEAQ. The CDR3 is made up of 13 amino acids. The CDR3 DNA follows: TGTGCCAGCAGCCCTAGGCTAGTTGGTGAGCAGTTCTTC. It codes for CASSPRLVGEQFF.

In this sample, this clonotype turned up many times. The V and J genes are TRBV10-3 and TRBJ1-2; 9 bases agree with TRBD1. V dropped 4 bases and J dropped 8; count of bases not matched to a gene: 14. Germline assignment: CDR1 ENHRY and CDR2 SYGVKD. This CDR3 is 16 amino acids long. The chain's CDR3 is CAISVIQGALSVGYTF. The CDR3 nucleotides are TGTGCCATCAGTGTTATACAGGGGGCTTTAAGTGTCGGCTACACCTTC.

This clonotype came up a few times. J is TRBJ2-1 and V is TRBV29-1; no definite D call. CDR1 and CDR2 (germline): SQVTM, ANQGSEA. This CDR3 has 10 residues. The V gene lost 7 bases and the J gene lost 5 bases, with 6 bases spanning the gap. CDR3 in amino acids: CSAADNEQFF. In DNA, the CDR3 is TGCAGCGCCGCGGACAATGAGCAGTTCTTC.

This clonotype was recorded many times. The rearrangement joins TRBV9 to TRBJ1-2; 8 nucleotides match TRBD1. The V gene's germline CDR1 is SGDLS and CDR2 YYNGEE. CDR3 length: 15 amino acids. J gave up 8 bases and V 3 bases, and 12 bases lay outside the gene matches. As DNA, the CDR3 is TGTGCCAGCAGCGCTGGACAGGGTACGCTTGGAGGCTACACCTTC. This translates into CASSAGQGTLGGYTF.

This clonotype was found many times. The genes are TRBV6-5 and TRBJ2-4; D is possibly TRBD1 or TRBD2 (5 bases each). This CDR3 comprises 17 residues. Germline CDR1 MNHEY, CDR2 SVGAGI. Trimming took off 6 bases at V and 0 bases at J, with 18 bases between the two ends. Written as DNA, the CDR3 is TGTGCCAGCAGGTACACCGGGGCCGGTGGAGCCAAAAACATTCAGTACTTC. Translating it yields CASRYTGAGGAKNIQYF.

This clonotype was recorded many times. This sequence joins TRBV7-6 and TRBJ2-3; D gene ambiguous. Between the trimmed V and J ends, which lost 0 bases and 0 bases, there was a span of 7 bases. The CDR3 is 15 residues long. Germline loops: CDR1 SGHVS, CDR2 FNYEAQ. CDR3 bases: TGTGCCAGCAGCTTAGCAGTTAGAAGCACAGATACGCAGTATTTT. Its translation: CASSLAVRSTDTQYF.

This clonotype was picked up a small number of times. The gene calls are TRBV30 and TRBJ2-3; D not resolved. Trimming left V 2 bases short and J 2 bases short, with 11 bases between. The germline V gene has CDR1 GTSNPN and CDR2 SVGIG (reference sequence). This CDR3 has 14 residues. The CDR3 protein is CAWSTGSPTDTQYF. The CDR3 DNA reads TGTGCCTGGAGTACCGGGTCTCCCACAGATACGCAGTATTTT. Complete variable domain (other parts from reference TRBV30 and TRBJ2-3): SQTIHQWPATLVQPVGSPLSLECTVEGTSNPNLYWYRQAAGRGLQLLFYSVGIGQISSEVPQNLSASRPQDRQFILSSKKLLLSDSGFYLCAWSTGSPTDTQYFGPGTRLTVL.

This clonotype was detected many times. V and J are TRBV6-1 and TRBJ2-5, with D uncertain. Trimming took off 4 bases at V and 5 bases at J, with 8 bases between the two ends. Germline V CDR1 and CDR2: MNHNS, SASEGT. CDR3 size: 12 residues. The CDR3 nucleotides are TGTGCCAGCAGTGCCTCCCGGGAGACCCAGTACTTC. Translated: CASSASRETQYF.

This clonotype was counted between two and nine times. The chain joins TRBV18 to TRBJ2-1, with 9 bases fitting TRBD2. The germline gives CDR1 KGHSH, CDR2 LQKENI. The CDR3 has 16 amino acids. V lost 5 bases to trimming and J lost 8 bases; unmatched junction nucleotides: 13. DNA for the CDR3: TGTGCCAGCTCAGGCGGTAGCGGGGGCTCACTGGATGAGCAGTTCTTC. It yields the protein CASSGGSGGSLDEQFF.

This clonotype was found many times. J is TRBJ2-1 and V is TRBV12-3 or TRBV12-4; D is perhaps TRBD1 or TRBD2 (5 bases each). This CDR3 is 13 amino acids long. With 3 bases removed from V and 12 bases from J, the gap between germline ends came to 15 bases. CDR3 residues: CASSLGTGDMQFF. CDR3 bases: TGTGCCAGCAGTTTGGGGACGGGCGACATGCAGTTCTTC.